Listed below are T cell receptor beta chains from one sample, sequenced in a study of shared clonotypes between healthy human individuals. Only in-frame clones appear in the TCRdb table, and some are missing; sequencing was by immunoSEQ multiplex PCR. The profile shows approximately 640,000 clones, roughly 88% of them singletons. The sequenced material came from memory CD8+ T cells from PBMCs. The receptors derive from a man aged 18 to 29 in good health. Some clones in this sample may be carry-over from other donors' samples. The CDR3 runs from the conserved cysteine through the conserved F or W. A D gene is named only where the DNA matches it firmly. Where a row states a size, it is once, few, many or the class of an expanded clone; other rows omit it.

clone size: .
J gene: TRBJ2-3
V gene: TRBV28
D gene: .
CDR3 DNA: TGTGCCAGCAGTTTAGGGCATTCTAGCACAGATACGCAGTATTTT
CDR3 protein: CASSLGHSSTDTQYF

clone size: once
J gene: TRBJ2-7
V gene: TRBV10-3
D gene: TRBD2
CDR3 DNA: TGTGCCATCAGTGGTAGCGGGTGGTCGGGGGAGCAGTACTTC
CDR3 protein: CAISGSGWSGEQYF

clone size: .
J gene: TRBJ1-2
V gene: TRBV10-3
D gene: TRBD1
CDR3 DNA: TGCGCCATCAGTGGGGACAGGGGAGCGGACTATGGCTACACCTTC
CDR3 protein: CAISGDRGADYGYTF

clone size: once
J gene: TRBJ1-6
V gene: TRBV30
D gene: .
CDR3 DNA: TGTGCCTGGAGTGTCCGAGGGGGGGCGGTAAATTCACCCCTCCACTTT
CDR3 protein: CAWSVRGGAVNSPLHF

clone size: once
J gene: TRBJ1-5
V gene: TRBV19
D gene: .
CDR3 DNA: TGTGCCAGTAGTAACCCCCCGTATCAGCCCCAGCATTTT
CDR3 protein: CASSNPPYQPQHF

clone size: .
J gene: TRBJ1-1
V gene: TRBV29-1
D gene: .
CDR3 DNA: TGCAGCGTTTCTGCTGTTGAAGCTTTCTTT
CDR3 protein: CSVSAVEAFF

clone size: .
J gene: TRBJ2-7
V gene: TRBV6-6
D gene: .
CDR3 DNA: TGTGCCAGCAGTTTTCAGGACAACCCTACCGAGGGGCAGTACTTC
CDR3 protein: CASSFQDNPTEGQYF

clone size: .
J gene: TRBJ2-1
V gene: TRBV7-3
D gene: TRBD2
CDR3 DNA: TGTGCCAGCAGCTTAAGTAGCGGGAAGATGAATGAGCAGTTCTTC
CDR3 protein: CASSLSSGKMNEQFF

clone size: .
J gene: TRBJ2-1
V gene: TRBV6-5
D gene: .
CDR3 DNA: TGTGCCAGCAGTTACGTGGAAAGTTACAATGAGCAGTTCTTC
CDR3 protein: CASSYVESYNEQFF

clone size: .
J gene: TRBJ1-6
V gene: TRBV30
D gene: .
CDR3 DNA: TGTGCCTGGACGAATGGGGATCGCCTCCACTTT
CDR3 protein: CAWTNGDRLHF

clone size: .
J gene: TRBJ2-5
V gene: TRBV9
D gene: TRBD1
CDR3 DNA: TGTGCCAGCAGCGTAGTCACAGGGGGTCAAGAGACCCAGTACTTC
CDR3 protein: CASSVVTGGQETQYF

clone size: .
J gene: TRBJ2-2
V gene: TRBV5-1
D gene: TRBD1
CDR3 DNA: TGCGCCAGCAGCTTGATCCTCTTTTCGGGACAGGGGAGCACCGGGGAGCTGTTTTTT
CDR3 protein: CASSLILFSGQGSTGELFF

clone size: .
J gene: TRBJ2-7
V gene: TRBV27
D gene: .
CDR3 DNA: TGTGCCAGCAGTTCCAGCTCCTACGAGCAGTACTTC
CDR3 protein: CASSSSSYEQYF

clone size: .
J gene: TRBJ2-1
V gene: TRBV15
D gene: .
CDR3 DNA: TGTGCCACCAGCGGAGGACCGCGTTACAATGAGCAGTTCTTC
CDR3 protein: CATSGGPRYNEQFF

clone size: .
J gene: TRBJ2-2
V gene: TRBV10-3
D gene: .
CDR3 DNA: TGTGCCATCAGTGCGTTGGCAGGGTCCGGGGAGCTGTTTTTT
CDR3 protein: CAISALAGSGELFF

clone size: .
J gene: TRBJ2-7
V gene: TRBV5-6
D gene: .
CDR3 DNA: TGTGCCAGCAGTTCCGAATTCGAGCAGTACTTC
CDR3 protein: CASSSEFEQYF

clone size: once
J gene: TRBJ2-6
V gene: TRBV6-1
D gene: .
CDR3 DNA: TGTGCCAGCAGTGAGGGTCCTGGGGCCAACGTCCTGACTTTC
CDR3 protein: CASSEGPGANVLTF

clone size: .
J gene: TRBJ2-5
V gene: TRBV29-1
D gene: .
CDR3 DNA: TGCAGCGTTGGGGTTAGGGGCCGGGGGGAGACCCAGTACTTC
CDR3 protein: CSVGVRGRGETQYF

clone size: .
J gene: TRBJ2-5
V gene: TRBV9
D gene: .
CDR3 DNA: TGTGCCAGCAGCGGGGGCTCGACGCAAGAGACCCAGTACTTC
CDR3 protein: CASSGGSTQETQYF

clone size: .
J gene: TRBJ2-7
V gene: TRBV5-5
D gene: .
CDR3 DNA: TGTGCCAGCAGCCTGGGGGAAAGATACGAGCAGTACTTC
CDR3 protein: CASSLGERYEQYF

clone size: .
J gene: TRBJ2-7
V gene: TRBV5-5
D gene: .
CDR3 DNA: TGTGCCAGCAGCTTGGCCACGTTTGTGAGAGAGCAGTACTTC
CDR3 protein: CASSLATFVREQYF

clone size: .
J gene: TRBJ2-3
V gene: TRBV7-9
D gene: .
CDR3 DNA: TGTGCCAGCAGCCCAACACCCGTGACGCAGTATTTT
CDR3 protein: CASSPTPVTQYF

clone size: once
J gene: TRBJ2-3
V gene: TRBV4-3
D gene: .
CDR3 DNA: TGCGCCAGCAGCCATCTAGGCGATACGCAGTATTTT
CDR3 protein: CASSHLGDTQYF

clone size: .
J gene: TRBJ2-1
V gene: TRBV13
D gene: TRBD2
CDR3 DNA: TGTGCCAGCAGCTTGGGACTAGCGGGATTCAATGAGCAGTTCTTC
CDR3 protein: CASSLGLAGFNEQFF

clone size: .
J gene: TRBJ1-5
V gene: TRBV2
D gene: .
CDR3 DNA: TGTGCCAGCAGTGGTTACAGGGAAAGGGGTCAGCCCCAGCATTTT
CDR3 protein: CASSGYRERGQPQHF

clone size: .
J gene: TRBJ2-4
V gene: TRBV5-6
D gene: TRBD1
CDR3 DNA: TGTGCCAGCAGCTTAATTGTAGGGACAGGGATATCAAAAAACATTCAGTACTTC
CDR3 protein: CASSLIVGTGISKNIQYF

clone size: .
J gene: TRBJ2-2
V gene: TRBV7-2
D gene: .
CDR3 DNA: TGTGCCAGCAGCTTAGGGGTGGCGGCGCCCCGGAACACCCGGGAGCTGTTTTTT
CDR3 protein: CASSLGVAAPRNTRELFF

clone size: .
J gene: TRBJ1-1
V gene: TRBV7-9
D gene: .
CDR3 DNA: TGTGCCAGCAGCCGCACCCCATCCATGAACACTGAAGCTTTCTTT
CDR3 protein: CASSRTPSMNTEAFF

clone size: .
J gene: TRBJ2-7
V gene: TRBV7-9
D gene: .
CDR3 DNA: TGTGCCAGCAGCCAACAGGGCGCCGAGCAGTACTTC
CDR3 protein: CASSQQGAEQYF

clone size: .
J gene: TRBJ2-5
V gene: TRBV7-9
D gene: .
CDR3 DNA: TGTGCCAGCATGAGGACACCCGAGGAGACCCAGTACTTC
CDR3 protein: CASMRTPEETQYF